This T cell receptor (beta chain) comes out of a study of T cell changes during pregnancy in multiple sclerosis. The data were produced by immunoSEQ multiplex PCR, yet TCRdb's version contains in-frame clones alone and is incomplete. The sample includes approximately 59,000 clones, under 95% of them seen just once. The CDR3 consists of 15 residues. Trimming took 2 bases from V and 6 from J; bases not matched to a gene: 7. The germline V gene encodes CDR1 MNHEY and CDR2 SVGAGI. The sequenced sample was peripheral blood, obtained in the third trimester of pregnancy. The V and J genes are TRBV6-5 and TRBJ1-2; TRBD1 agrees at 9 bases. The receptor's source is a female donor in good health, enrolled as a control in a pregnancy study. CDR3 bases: TGTGCCAGCAGTTACACGACAGGGGGTGGGCATGGCTACACCTTC. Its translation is CASSYTTGGGHGYTF.